These T cell receptor beta chains were read from a single sample in a study of blood T cell repertoires in COVID-19. Sequencing was performed with immunoSEQ multiplex PCR; in TCRdb, only in-frame clones are kept and a portion is missing. The data contain over 200,000 clones, 80% to 90% of them singletons. Sequencing was performed on peripheral blood. Every receptor here comes from a woman between 45 and 60 years old with active or convalescent COVID-19. Both conserved end residues are part of each CDR3. The order of the fields is CDR3 protein, CDR3 DNA, J gene, clone size, D gene, V gene. A D gene is named only where the DNA matches it firmly. Size values are once, few and many counts, or a class for expanded clones, and some rows have none.

CASSPLSDTQYF	TGTGCCAGCTCACCACTTTCGGATACGCAGTATTTT	TRBJ2-3	-	-	TRBV18
CATSDHPSGRGDTQYF	TGTGCCACCAGTGACCATCCTAGCGGGAGGGGAGATACGCAGTATTTT	TRBJ2-3	-	TRBD2	TRBV24-1
CASSQELTDTYNEQFF	TGTGCCAGCAGCCAAGAGCTGACGGACACCTACAATGAGCAGTTCTTC	TRBJ2-1	-	-	TRBV4-2
CASSLTQTYTIYF	TGTGCCAGCAGTCTTACGCAAACTTACACCATATATTTT	TRBJ1-3	once	-	TRBV28
CASSRTEPTNEKLFF	TGTGCCAGCAGTCGCACAGAGCCTACTAATGAAAAACTGTTTTTT	TRBJ1-4	-	-	TRBV28
CATSDFKNTEAFF	TGTGCCACCAGTGATTTTAAGAACACTGAAGCTTTCTTT	TRBJ1-1	-	-	TRBV24-1
CASSVRGQAGELFF	TGTGCCAGCAGCGTCAGGGGACAGGCCGGGGAGCTGTTTTTT	TRBJ2-2	-	TRBD1	TRBV6-4
CASSPAGRVEPQHF	TGTGCCAGCAGCCCTGCAGGCCGAGTGGAGCCCCAGCATTTT	TRBJ1-5	-	-	TRBV4-2
CASSPRLLGANTGELFF	TGTGCCAGCTCACCCCGTCTTTTAGGGGCGAACACCGGGGAGCTGTTTTTT	TRBJ2-2	-	-	TRBV18
CASSYGLAGSGELFF	TGCGCCAGCAGCTATGGACTAGCGGGGTCCGGGGAGCTGTTTTTT	TRBJ2-2	-	TRBD2	TRBV5-1
CASGPGQQNTEAFF	TGTGCCAGCGGACCGGGACAGCAGAACACTGAAGCTTTCTTT	TRBJ1-1	-	TRBD1	TRBV11-2
CASSLVGTSGRPHIDTQYF	TGTGCCAGCAGCTTAGTTGGGACTAGCGGGAGGCCGCACATCGATACGCAGTATTTT	TRBJ2-3	-	TRBD2	TRBV7-9
CASVPGQGNTEAFF	TGTGCCAGTGTACCGGGACAGGGGAACACTGAAGCTTTCTTT	TRBJ1-1	-	TRBD1	TRBV19
CATSRDQGTNEKLFF	TGTGCCACCAGCAGAGACCAGGGAACTAATGAAAAACTGTTTTTT	TRBJ1-4	-	-	TRBV15
CASSPGQVGEKLFF	TGTGCCAGCTCACCGGGGCAGGTGGGGGAAAAACTGTTTTTT	TRBJ1-4	-	-	TRBV18
CASSQEYGGAASGTTDTQYF	TGCGCCAGCAGCCAAGAATATGGGGGGGCGGCTTCAGGGACCACAGATACGCAGTATTTT	TRBJ2-3	-	-	TRBV4-1
CASEGGDTQYF	TGTGCCAGCGAGGGGGGGGATACGCAGTATTTT	TRBJ2-3	few	-	TRBV3-1/TRBV3-2
CASSSTGGRQPQHF	TGTGCCAGCAGTTCGACAGGGGGCCGTCAGCCCCAGCATTTT	TRBJ1-5	-	TRBD1	TRBV28
CASSFGTGSYEQYF	TGTGCCAGCAGCTTCGGGACAGGGAGCTACGAGCAGTACTTC	TRBJ2-7	-	TRBD1	TRBV11-2
CASTNGQGQNQPQHF	TGTGCCAGTACTAACGGACAGGGACAGAATCAGCCCCAGCATTTT	TRBJ1-5	-	TRBD1	TRBV19
CASSDGLSGRRDQPQHF	TGTGCCAGCAGTGACGGTTTGTCGGGACGGAGGGATCAGCCCCAGCATTTT	TRBJ1-5	-	-	TRBV6-4
CASSSFRSGRRNYEQYF	TGTGCCAGCAGTTCCTTCCGTAGCGGGAGAAGGAACTACGAGCAGTACTTC	TRBJ2-7	-	TRBD2	TRBV28
CASTQGNMAPYEQYF	TGTGCCAGCACCCAGGGTAATATGGCCCCCTACGAGCAGTACTTC	TRBJ2-7	-	-	TRBV2
CAIRSEGRYEQYF	TGTGCCATCAGGTCGGAGGGGAGGTACGAGCAGTACTTC	TRBJ2-7	-	-	TRBV10-3
CATSDYRGSNYGYTF	TGTGCCACCAGCGACTACAGGGGGTCTAACTATGGCTACACCTTC	TRBJ1-2	-	TRBD1	TRBV15
CASSYSTGGTEKLFF	TGTGCCAGCAGTTACTCGACTGGGGGCACTGAAAAACTGTTTTTT	TRBJ1-4	-	-	TRBV6-5
CASSLGTGGRITF	TGCGCCAGCAGCTTAGGAACAGGGGGGCGGATCACCTTC	TRBJ1-2	-	TRBD1	TRBV5-1
CASSHPEQGRYTIYF	TGTGCCAGCAGTCACCCTGAGCAGGGGCGATACACCATATATTTT	TRBJ1-3	-	-	TRBV6-5
CASSPLGQPLDTF	TGTGCCAGCTCACCACTAGGACAGCCCCTCGACACCTTC	TRBJ1-2	-	-	TRBV18
CASSDSDRGGYTF	TGTGCCAGCAGTGACTCGGACAGGGGCGGCTACACCTTC	TRBJ1-2	-	TRBD1	TRBV6-4
CASSLGQGMGYGYTF	TGTGCCAGCAGCCTAGGGCAGGGGATGGGCTATGGCTACACCTTC	TRBJ1-2	-	-	TRBV7-2
CASSETPVGLETQYF	TGTGCCAGCAGTGAGACTCCGGTGGGTTTAGAGACCCAGTACTTC	TRBJ2-5	-	-	TRBV7-2
CSVLPSDSDYGYTF	TGCAGCGTTCTTCCCAGCGACAGCGACTATGGCTACACCTTC	TRBJ1-2	few	-	TRBV29-1
CASSLGPSTEAFF	TGTGCCAGCAGTTTGGGCCCGAGCACTGAAGCTTTCTTT	TRBJ1-1	-	-	TRBV12-3/TRBV12-4
CASSLITDTQYF	TGTGCCAGCAGTCTAATCACAGATACGCAGTATTTT	TRBJ2-3	-	-	TRBV5-4
CASSRGRGGGPSTDTQYF	TGCGCCAGCAGCCGGGGGAGGGGTGGTGGACCTAGCACAGATACGCAGTATTTT	TRBJ2-3	-	TRBD2	TRBV5-1
CSVGGRGSGSYNEQFF	TGCAGCGTTGGAGGGCGCGGGAGTGGATCCTACAATGAGCAGTTCTTC	TRBJ2-1	-	TRBD2	TRBV29-1
CASSQEGQSGNTIYF	TGTGCCAGCAGCCAAGAGGGGCAGTCGGGAAACACCATATATTTT	TRBJ1-3	-	-	TRBV4-2
CATSDAGTGEETQYF	TGTGCCACCAGTGATGCCGGGACAGGAGAGGAGACCCAGTACTTC	TRBJ2-5	-	TRBD1	TRBV24-1
CASSAGSNYNEQFF	TGTGCCAGTAGTGCTGGGAGTAACTACAATGAGCAGTTCTTC	TRBJ2-1	-	-	TRBV19
CASSLEPRQGWDNEQFF	TGCGCCAGCAGCTTAGAACCAAGGCAGGGGTGGGACAATGAGCAGTTCTTC	TRBJ2-1	-	-	TRBV5-1
CASSPGQTRNYGYTF	TGTGCCAGCAGCCCCGGACAGACCCGTAACTATGGCTACACCTTC	TRBJ1-2	-	-	TRBV28
CASSHDSPPLHF	TGTGCCAGCAGCCACGACAGTCCACCCCTCCACTTT	TRBJ1-6	-	-	TRBV3-1/TRBV3-2
CASSLGVVPFPDTQYF	TGTGCCAGCAGTTTGGGAGTGGTCCCCTTTCCAGATACGCAGTATTTT	TRBJ2-3	-	-	TRBV28
CASSNGQGLHF	TGTGCCAGCAGTAACGGACAGGGGCTCCACTTT	TRBJ1-6	few	TRBD1	TRBV3-1/TRBV3-2
CASSPRTGGNNQPQHF	TGTGCCAGCAGTCCCCGGACAGGGGGGAACAATCAGCCCCAGCATTTT	TRBJ1-5	once	TRBD1	TRBV28
CASSTDSRKLFF	TGTGCCAGCAGCACCGACAGTCGGAAACTGTTTTTT	TRBJ1-4	-	-	TRBV6-6
CASSLGRQSTEAFF	TGCGCCAGCAGCTTGGGGAGACAGAGCACTGAAGCTTTCTTT	TRBJ1-1	-	-	TRBV5-1
CASSIRTVNTGELFF	TGTGCCAGTAGTATTAGAACGGTGAACACCGGGGAGCTGTTTTTT	TRBJ2-2	-	-	TRBV19
CASSPWAGQGYGYTF	TGTGCCAGCTCACCTTGGGCGGGACAGGGATATGGCTACACCTTC	TRBJ1-2	few	TRBD1	TRBV18
CASSLPTRQYEQYF	TGTGCCAGCAGCTTACCGACTAGGCAATACGAGCAGTACTTC	TRBJ2-7	-	-	TRBV7-2
CASSLMAGGNEKLFF	TGCGCCAGCAGCTTGATGGCGGGAGGTAATGAAAAACTGTTTTTT	TRBJ1-4	-	-	TRBV5-1
CASSPPGSKTDTQYF	TGTGCCAGCAGCCCCCCGGGGTCCAAAACAGATACGCAGTATTTT	TRBJ2-3	-	-	TRBV3-1/TRBV3-2
CASSSGQGYGYTF	TGTGCCAGCAGCTCGGGACAGGGCTATGGCTACACCTTC	TRBJ1-2	-	TRBD1	TRBV7-2
CASSQTNFVETQYF	TGTGCCAGTAGTCAAACTAACTTCGTTGAGACCCAGTACTTC	TRBJ2-5	once	-	TRBV19
CASSPPSGIYNSPLHF	TGTGCCAGCTCACCACCGAGCGGGATTTACAATTCACCCCTCCACTTT	TRBJ1-6	-	-	TRBV18
CASSSQGVDSPLHF	TGCGCCAGCAGCTCACAGGGGGTGGATTCACCCCTCCACTTT	TRBJ1-6	-	TRBD1	TRBV5-1
CASSLLRRPSGANVLTF	TGTGCCAGCAGCTTGCTTAGGAGGCCATCTGGGGCCAACGTCCTGACTTTC	TRBJ2-6	-	-	TRBV5-4
CASSTSQETQYF	TGTGCCAGCTCAACCAGTCAAGAGACCCAGTACTTC	TRBJ2-5	-	-	TRBV18
CASSGGSFYEQYF	TGTGCCAGCTCCGGCGGGAGTTTTTACGAGCAGTACTTC	TRBJ2-7	-	TRBD2	TRBV12-3/TRBV12-4